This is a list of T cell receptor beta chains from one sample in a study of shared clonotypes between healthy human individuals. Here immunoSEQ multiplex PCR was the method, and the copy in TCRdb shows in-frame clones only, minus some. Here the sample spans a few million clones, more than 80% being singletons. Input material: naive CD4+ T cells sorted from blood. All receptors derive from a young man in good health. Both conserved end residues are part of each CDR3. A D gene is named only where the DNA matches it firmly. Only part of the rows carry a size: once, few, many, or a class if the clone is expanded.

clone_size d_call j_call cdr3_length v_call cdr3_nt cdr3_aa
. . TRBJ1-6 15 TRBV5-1 TGCGCCAGCAGCTTGGAAATGGGGGGTGGTTCACCCCTCCACTTT CASSLEMGGGSPLHF
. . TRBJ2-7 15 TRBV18 TGTGCCAGCTCAGTTTCAAGGCAGGGGAACCACGAGCAGTACTTC CASSVSRQGNHEQYF
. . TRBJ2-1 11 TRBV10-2 TGCGCCAGCAGTGACGGAGGGAAGCAGTTCTTC CASSDGGKQFF
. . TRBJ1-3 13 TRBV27 TGTGCCAGCAGTCCAAACGGACTGAACACCATATATTTT CASSPNGLNTIYF
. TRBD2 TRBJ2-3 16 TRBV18 TGTGCCAGCTCTCAGCAAACTAGCGGGGGCCCAGATACGCAGTATTTT CASSQQTSGGPDTQYF
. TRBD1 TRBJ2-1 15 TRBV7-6 TGTGCCAGCAGCCCGACAGGGGCTGGTTTCAATGAGCAGTTCTTC CASSPTGAGFNEQFF
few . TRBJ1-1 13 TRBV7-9 TGTGCCAGCAGCCCTACGCCCCGTCCGGAAGCTTTCTTT CASSPTPRPEAFF
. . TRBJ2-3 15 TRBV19 TGTGCCAGTAGTTTCCGGGACACCCTCACAGATACGCAGTATTTT CASSFRDTLTDTQYF
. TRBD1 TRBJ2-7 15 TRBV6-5 TGTGCCAGTAAAATCGGGACAGCGCAAGCCTACGAGCAGTACTTC CASKIGTAQAYEQYF
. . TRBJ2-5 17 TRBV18 TGTGCCAGCTCACCATTCGGAGCTCGGTCGGCCCAAGAGACCCAGTACTTC CASSPFGARSAQETQYF
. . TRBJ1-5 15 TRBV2 TGTGCCAGCAGTGAAGGAGGGTTCAGGCATCAGCCCCAGCATTTT CASSEGGFRHQPQHF
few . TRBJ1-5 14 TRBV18 TGTGCCAGCTCACCGCGGGACACTAATCAGCCCCAGCATTTT CASSPRDTNQPQHF
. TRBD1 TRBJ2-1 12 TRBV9 TGTGCCAGCAGCGTACAGGGGGATGAGCAGTTCTTC CASSVQGDEQFF
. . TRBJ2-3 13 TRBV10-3 TGTGCCATCAGTGAGGGGGGCACAGATACGCAGTATTTT CAISEGGTDTQYF
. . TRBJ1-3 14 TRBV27 TGTGCCAGCAGTTTACGGGGTGCTGGAAACACCATATATTTT CASSLRGAGNTIYF
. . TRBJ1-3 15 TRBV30 TGTGCCTGGATGAGAGGGTCAGCATCTGGAAACACCATATATTTT CAWMRGSASGNTIYF
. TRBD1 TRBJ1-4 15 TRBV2 TGTGCCAGCAGCAAAGCTGGGACAGAGAATGAAAAACTGTTTTTT CASSKAGTENEKLFF
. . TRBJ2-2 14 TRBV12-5 TGTGCTAGTGGTTTGGGATCGGACACCGGGGAGCTGTTTTTT CASGLGSDTGELFF
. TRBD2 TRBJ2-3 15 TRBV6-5 TGTGCCAGCAGTCTAAGTGGACTAGCGTCAGATACGCAGTATTTT CASSLSGLASDTQYF
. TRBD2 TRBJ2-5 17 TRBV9 TGTGCCAGCAGCGTAGGGCGACTAGCGGGGGGCCAAGAGACCCAGTACTTC CASSVGRLAGGQETQYF
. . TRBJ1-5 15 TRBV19 TGTGCCAGTAATGGAGAGGGCCCGAACAATCAGCCCCAGCATTTT CASNGEGPNNQPQHF
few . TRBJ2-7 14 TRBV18 TGTGCCAGCTCACCAGACTCCTTGGGGTACGAGCAGTACTTC CASSPDSLGYEQYF
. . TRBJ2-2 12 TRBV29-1 TGCAGCTGTGGGAGGTTCACCGGGGAGCTGTTTTTT CSCGRFTGELFF
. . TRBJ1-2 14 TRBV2 TGTGCCAGCAGGCCCTCGGGGGCGGGCTATGGCTACACCTTC CASRPSGAGYGYTF
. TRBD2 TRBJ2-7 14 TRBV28 TGTGCCAGCAGTCCTCGGGCGGGAGCTTACGAGCAGTACTTC CASSPRAGAYEQYF
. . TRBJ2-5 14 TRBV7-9 TGTGCCAGCAGCTTAGAATTGGAACTAGGGACCCAGTACTTC CASSLELELGTQYF
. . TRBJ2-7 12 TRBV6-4 TGTGCCAGCAGGGGACTTGACTACGAGCAGTACTTC CASRGLDYEQYF
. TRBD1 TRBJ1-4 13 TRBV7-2 TGTGCCAGCAGCAACTCCGACCGGGACAGACTGTTTTTT CASSNSDRDRLFF
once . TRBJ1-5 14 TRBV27 TGTGCCAGCAGTTTGGAGAGAGGCAATCAGCCCCAGCATTTT CASSLERGNQPQHF
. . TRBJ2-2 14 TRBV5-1 TGCGCCAGCAGCCCCACTTCGAACACCGGGGAGCTGTTTTTT CASSPTSNTGELFF
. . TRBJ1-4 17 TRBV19 TGTGCCAGTAGGGAGATCTATAGGCCCGCAACTAATGAAAAACTGTTTTTT CASREIYRPATNEKLFF